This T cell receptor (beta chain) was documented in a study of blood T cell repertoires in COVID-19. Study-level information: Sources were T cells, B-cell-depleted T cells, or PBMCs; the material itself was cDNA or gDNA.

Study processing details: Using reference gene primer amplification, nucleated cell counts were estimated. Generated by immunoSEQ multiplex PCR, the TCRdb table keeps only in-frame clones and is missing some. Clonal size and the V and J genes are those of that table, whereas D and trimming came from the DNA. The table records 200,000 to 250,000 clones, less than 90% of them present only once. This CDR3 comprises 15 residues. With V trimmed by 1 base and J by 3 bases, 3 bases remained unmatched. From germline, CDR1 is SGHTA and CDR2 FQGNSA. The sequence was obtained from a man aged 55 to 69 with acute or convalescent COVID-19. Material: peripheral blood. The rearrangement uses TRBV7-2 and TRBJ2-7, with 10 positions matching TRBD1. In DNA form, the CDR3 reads TGTGCCAGCAGCTTAGTCGGGGACAGGGGCTACGAGCAGTACTTC. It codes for CASSLVGDRGYEQYF. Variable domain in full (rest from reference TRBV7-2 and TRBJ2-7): GAGVSQSPSNKVTEKGKDVELRCDPISGHTALYWYRQSLGQGLEFLIYFQGNSAPDKSGLPSDRFSAERTGGSVSTLTIQRTQQEDSAVYLCASSLVGDRGYEQYFGPGTRLTVT.